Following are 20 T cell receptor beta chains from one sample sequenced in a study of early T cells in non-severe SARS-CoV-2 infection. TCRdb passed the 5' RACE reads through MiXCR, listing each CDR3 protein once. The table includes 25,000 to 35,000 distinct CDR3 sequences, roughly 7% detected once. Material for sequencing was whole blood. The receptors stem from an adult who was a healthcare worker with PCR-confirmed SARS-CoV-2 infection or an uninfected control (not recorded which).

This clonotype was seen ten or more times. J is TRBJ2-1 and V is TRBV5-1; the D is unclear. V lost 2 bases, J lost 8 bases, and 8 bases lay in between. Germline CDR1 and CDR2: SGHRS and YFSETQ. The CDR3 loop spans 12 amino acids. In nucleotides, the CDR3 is TGCGCCAGCAGCTTAAATACGGATGAGCAGTTCTTC. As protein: CASSLNTDEQFF. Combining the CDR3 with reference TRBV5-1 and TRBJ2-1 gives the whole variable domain KAGVTQTPRYLIKTRGQQVTLSCSPISGHRSVSWYQQTPGQGLQFLFEYFSETQRNKGNFPGRFSGRQFSNSRSEMNVSTLELGDSALYLCASSLNTDEQFFGPGTRLTVL.

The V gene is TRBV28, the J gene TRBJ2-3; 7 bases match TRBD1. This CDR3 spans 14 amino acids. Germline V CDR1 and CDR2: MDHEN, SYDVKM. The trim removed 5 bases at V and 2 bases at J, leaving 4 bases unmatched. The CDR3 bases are TGTGCCAGCAGTGTGACAGGGTTCACAGATACGCAGTATTTT. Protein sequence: CASSVTGFTDTQYF.

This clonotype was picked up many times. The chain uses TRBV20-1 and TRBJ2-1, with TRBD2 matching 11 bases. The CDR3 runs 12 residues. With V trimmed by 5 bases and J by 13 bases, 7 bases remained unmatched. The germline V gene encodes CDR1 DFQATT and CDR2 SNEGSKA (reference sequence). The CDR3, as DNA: TGCAGTGCTTCCACTAGCGGGAGAATCCAGTTCTTC. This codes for CSASTSGRIQFF.

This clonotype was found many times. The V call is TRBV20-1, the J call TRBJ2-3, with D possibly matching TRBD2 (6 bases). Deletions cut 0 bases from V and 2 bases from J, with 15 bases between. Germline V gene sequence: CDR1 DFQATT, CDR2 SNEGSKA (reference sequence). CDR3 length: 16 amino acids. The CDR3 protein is CSARDWAAGSTDTQYF. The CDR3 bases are TGCAGTGCTAGAGATTGGGCGGCGGGATCCACAGATACGCAGTATTTT.

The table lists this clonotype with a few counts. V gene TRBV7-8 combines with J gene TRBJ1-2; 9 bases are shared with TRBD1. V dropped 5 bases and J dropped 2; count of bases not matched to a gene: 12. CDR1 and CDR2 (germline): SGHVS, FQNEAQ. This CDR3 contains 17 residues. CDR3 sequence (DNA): TGTGCCAGCAGCACCCAGAGACCGGGACAGGGCAACTATGGCTACACCTTC. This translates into CASSTQRPGQGNYGYTF. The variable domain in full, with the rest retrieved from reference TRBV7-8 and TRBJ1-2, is GAGVSQSPRYKVAKRGQDVALRCDPISGHVSLFWYQQALGQGPEFLTYFQNEAQLDKSGLPSDRFFAERPEGSVSTLKIQRTQQEDSAVYLCASSTQRPGQGNYGYTFGSGTRLTVV.

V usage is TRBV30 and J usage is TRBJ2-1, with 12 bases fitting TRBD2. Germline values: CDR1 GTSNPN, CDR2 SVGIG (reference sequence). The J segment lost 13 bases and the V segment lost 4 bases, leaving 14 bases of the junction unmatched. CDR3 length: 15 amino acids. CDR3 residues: CAWTGPLAGGLGQFF. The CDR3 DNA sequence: TGTGCCTGGACTGGCCCTCTAGCGGGGGGGCTGGGACAGTTCTTC.

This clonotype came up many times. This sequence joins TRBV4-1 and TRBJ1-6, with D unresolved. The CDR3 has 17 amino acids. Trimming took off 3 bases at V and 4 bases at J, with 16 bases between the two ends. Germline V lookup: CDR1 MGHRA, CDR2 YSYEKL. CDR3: CASSQTQARRYNSPLHF. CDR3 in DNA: TGCGCCAGCAGCCAGACACAAGCACGGCGATATAATTCACCCCTCCACTTT.

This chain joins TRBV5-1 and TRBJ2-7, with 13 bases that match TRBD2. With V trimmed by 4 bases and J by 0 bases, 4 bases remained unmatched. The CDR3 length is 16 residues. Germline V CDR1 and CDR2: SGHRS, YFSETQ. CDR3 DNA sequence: TGCGCCAGCAGCGGCGGACTAGCGGGAGACTCCTACGAGCAGTACTTC. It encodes CASSGGLAGDSYEQYF. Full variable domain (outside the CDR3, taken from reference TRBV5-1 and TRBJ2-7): KAGVTQTPRYLIKTRGQQVTLSCSPISGHRSVSWYQQTPGQGLQFLFEYFSETQRNKGNFPGRFSGRQFSNSRSEMNVSTLELGDSALYLCASSGGLAGDSYEQYFGPGTRLTVT.

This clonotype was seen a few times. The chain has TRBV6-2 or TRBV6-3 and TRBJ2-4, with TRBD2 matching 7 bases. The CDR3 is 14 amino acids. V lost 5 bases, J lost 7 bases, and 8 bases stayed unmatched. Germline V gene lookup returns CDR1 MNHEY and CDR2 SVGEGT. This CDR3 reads CASSPPTTSNIQYF. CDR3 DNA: TGTGCCAGCAGTCCCCCCACGACTAGCAACATTCAGTACTTC.

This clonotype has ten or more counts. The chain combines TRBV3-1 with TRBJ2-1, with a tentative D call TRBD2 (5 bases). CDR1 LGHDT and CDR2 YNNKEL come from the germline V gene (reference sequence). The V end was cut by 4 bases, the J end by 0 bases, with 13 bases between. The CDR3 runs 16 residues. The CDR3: CASSPGVRTSYNEQFF. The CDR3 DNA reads TGTGCCAGCAGCCCCGGGGTGCGGACCTCCTACAATGAGCAGTTCTTC.

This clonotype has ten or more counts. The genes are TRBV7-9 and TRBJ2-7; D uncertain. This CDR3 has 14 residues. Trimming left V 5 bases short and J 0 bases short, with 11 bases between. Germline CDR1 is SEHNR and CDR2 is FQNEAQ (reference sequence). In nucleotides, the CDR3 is TGTGCCAGCAGCCCCCGAGGCCTCTCCTACGAGCAGTACTTC. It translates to CASSPRGLSYEQYF.

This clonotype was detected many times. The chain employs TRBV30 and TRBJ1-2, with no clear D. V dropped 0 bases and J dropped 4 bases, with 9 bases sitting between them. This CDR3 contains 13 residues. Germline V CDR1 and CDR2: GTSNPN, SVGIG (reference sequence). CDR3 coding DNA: TGTGCCTGGAGTGTACCGGCAGTCTATGGCTACACCTTC. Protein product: CAWSVPAVYGYTF.

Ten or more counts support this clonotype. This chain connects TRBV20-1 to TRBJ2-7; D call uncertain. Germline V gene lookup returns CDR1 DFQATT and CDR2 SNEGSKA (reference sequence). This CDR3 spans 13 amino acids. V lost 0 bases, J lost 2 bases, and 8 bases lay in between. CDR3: CSARDPFTYEQYF. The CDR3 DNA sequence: TGCAGTGCTAGAGACCCTTTTACCTACGAGCAGTACTTC.

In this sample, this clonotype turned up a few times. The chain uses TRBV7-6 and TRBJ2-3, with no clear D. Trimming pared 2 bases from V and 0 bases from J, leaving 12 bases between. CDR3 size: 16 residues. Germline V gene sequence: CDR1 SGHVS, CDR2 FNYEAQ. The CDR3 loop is CASSLLAGSSTDTQYF. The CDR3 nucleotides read TGTGCCAGCAGCTTATTGGCAGGCTCTAGCACAGATACGCAGTATTTT.

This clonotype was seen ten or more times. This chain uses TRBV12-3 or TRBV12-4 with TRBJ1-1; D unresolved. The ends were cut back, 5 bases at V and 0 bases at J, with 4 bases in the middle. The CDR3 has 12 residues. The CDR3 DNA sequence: TGTGCCAGCAGTAAGATGAACACTGAAGCTTTCTTT. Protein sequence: CASSKMNTEAFF.

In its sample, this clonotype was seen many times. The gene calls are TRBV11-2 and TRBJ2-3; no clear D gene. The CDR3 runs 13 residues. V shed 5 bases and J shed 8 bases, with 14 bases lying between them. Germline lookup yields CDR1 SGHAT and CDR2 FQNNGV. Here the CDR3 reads CASSPHPLPTQYF. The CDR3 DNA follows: TGTGCCAGCAGCCCACACCCGCTACCTACGCAGTATTTT. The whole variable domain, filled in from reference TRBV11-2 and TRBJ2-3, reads EAGVAQSPRYKIIEKRQSVAFWCNPISGHATLYWYQQILGQGPKLLIQFQNNGVVDDSQLPKDRFSAERLKGVDSTLKIQPAKLEDSAVYLCASSPHPLPTQYFGPGTRLTVL.

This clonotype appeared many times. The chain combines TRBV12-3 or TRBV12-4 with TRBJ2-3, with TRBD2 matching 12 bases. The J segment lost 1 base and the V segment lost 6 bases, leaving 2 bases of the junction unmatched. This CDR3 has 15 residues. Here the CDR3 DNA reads TGTGCCAGCAGACTAGCGGGAGGCGGCACAGATACGCAGTATTTT. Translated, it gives CASRLAGGGTDTQYF.

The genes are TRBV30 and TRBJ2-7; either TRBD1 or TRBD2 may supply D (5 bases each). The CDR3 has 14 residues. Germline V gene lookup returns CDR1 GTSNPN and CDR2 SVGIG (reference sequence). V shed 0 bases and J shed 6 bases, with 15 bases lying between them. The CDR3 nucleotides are TGTGCCTGGAGTGTACAGGCTGGGACCGCCGAGCAGTACTTC. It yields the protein CAWSVQAGTAEQYF.

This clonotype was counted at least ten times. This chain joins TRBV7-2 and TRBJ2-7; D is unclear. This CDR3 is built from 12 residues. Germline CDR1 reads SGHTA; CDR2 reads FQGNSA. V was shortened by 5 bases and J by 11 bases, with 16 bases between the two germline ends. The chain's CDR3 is CASSRYDDREYF. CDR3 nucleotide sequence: TGTGCCAGCAGCCGCTACGACGATCGGGAGTACTTC. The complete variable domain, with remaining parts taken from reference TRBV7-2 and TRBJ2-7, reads GAGVSQSPSNKVTEKGKDVELRCDPISGHTALYWYRQSLGQGLEFLIYFQGNSAPDKSGLPSDRFSAERTGGSVSTLTIQRTQQEDSAVYLCASSRYDDREYFGPGTRLTVT.

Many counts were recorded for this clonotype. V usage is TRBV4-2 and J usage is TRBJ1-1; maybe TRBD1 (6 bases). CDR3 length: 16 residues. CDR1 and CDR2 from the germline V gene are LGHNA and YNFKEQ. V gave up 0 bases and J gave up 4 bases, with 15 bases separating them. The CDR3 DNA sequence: TGTGCCAGCAGCCAAGAAAGTAAGGGGGGGATCACTGAAGCTTTCTTT. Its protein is CASSQESKGGITEAFF.